This T cell receptor beta chain is drawn from a study of blood T cell repertoires in COVID-19. Study as a whole: The United States, Italy and Spain provided the acute and convalescent COVID-19 samples. Sources were T cells, B-cell-depleted T cells, or PBMCs; the material itself was cDNA or gDNA.

Per the original methods: Reference gene primer amplification yielded estimated nucleated cell counts. Sequencing was performed with immunoSEQ multiplex PCR; in TCRdb, only in-frame clones are kept and a portion is missing. D and trimming were read from the DNA, whereas the V and J calls and clone size are those reported in that table. The table includes 140,000 to 150,000 clones, 80% to 90% detected once. Per the germline V gene, CDR1 is MNHEY and CDR2 is SVGAGI. The ends were cut back, 5 bases at V and 4 bases at J, with 11 bases in the middle. This CDR3 region has 13 residues. The chain carries TRBV6-5 and TRBJ1-2; D is perhaps TRBD1 (6 bases). The source material was peripheral blood. This receptor was obtained from a woman aged 50 to 60 with active or convalescent COVID-19. CDR3 coding DNA: TGTGCCAGCAGTAAGGACAGCTTCTATGGCTACACCTTC. This codes for CASSKDSFYGYTF.